Listed below are T cell receptor beta chains from one sample, sequenced in a study of blood T cells in healthy people across ages. TCRdb reanalysed the 5' RACE reads using MiXCR and keeps one entry per CDR3 protein. The sample has approximately 1,000,000 distinct CDR3 sequences, around two fifths seen once. Sequencing was carried out using blood. The receptor set was obtained from a man in his late teens or twenties in good health. CDR3s include the opening cysteine and the closing phenylalanine or tryptophan. Each record gives: D gene, CDR3 length, J gene, clone size, V gene, CDR3 DNA, CDR3 protein. D genes are given only for firm matches. Size tells how often a clone was seen (once, few, many) or the class of an expanded clone, and some rows leave it out.

>NA|14|TRBJ1-1|NA|TRBV15
TGTGCCACCAGCAGAGATTTCGGGGACACTGAAGCTTTCTTT
CATSRDFGDTEAFF
>TRBD1|14|TRBJ2-5|NA|TRBV27
TGTGCCAGCAGTGTCATGAACAGGGGCTCGACTCAGTACTTC
CASSVMNRGSTQYF
>NA|13|TRBJ2-2|NA|TRBV9
TGTGCCAGCAGCGCCCCTTTCACCGGGGAGCTGTTTTTT
CASSAPFTGELFF
>NA|16|TRBJ2-1|few|TRBV20-1
TGCAGTGCTAGTCGTCCGGGACGGAGTCTCTACAATGAGCAGTTCTTC
CSASRPGRSLYNEQFF
>NA|15|TRBJ1-2|few|TRBV4-1
TGCGCCAGCAGCCAAGGGAGAATAGCCCGCTATGGCTACACCTTC
CASSQGRIARYGYTF
>NA|17|TRBJ1-4|NA|TRBV25-1
TGTGCCAGCAGTGCCGACTGGGGGGTTTCAACTAATGAAAAACTGTTTTTT
CASSADWGVSTNEKLFF
>NA|16|TRBJ1-4|NA|TRBV4-1
TGCGCCAGCAGCCAAGGAAACCGGGACGGGGATGAAAAACTGTTTTTT
CASSQGNRDGDEKLFF
>NA|14|TRBJ2-2|NA|TRBV29-1
TGCAGCGTTGGCGGTGGGGGGAACACCGGGGAGCTGTTTTTT
CSVGGGGNTGELFF
>NA|18|TRBJ2-1|few|TRBV10-3
TGTGCCATCAGTGGCCCCGATGGCACCCCCAGCTCCTACAATGAGCAGTTCTTC
CAISGPDGTPSSYNEQFF
>NA|17|TRBJ2-6|NA|TRBV2
TGTGCCAGCAGAAGGGCAGGGGGGAACTCTGGGGCCAACGTCCTGACTTTC
CASRRAGGNSGANVLTF
>NA|15|TRBJ1-2|few|TRBV15
TGTGCCACCAGCAGAGATCGGTCAGGGAGGGTTGGCTACACCTTC
CATSRDRSGRVGYTF
>TRBD1|16|TRBJ2-1|few|TRBV6-2/TRBV6-3
TGTGCCAGCAGTTACTTCAACAGGGGTACCTACAATGAGCAGTTCTTC
CASSYFNRGTYNEQFF
>TRBD1|20|TRBJ2-3|NA|TRBV5-1
TGCGCCAGCAGCCCCAACGGACAGGCCTGGGATATCTTTAGCACAGATACGCAGTATTTT
CASSPNGQAWDIFSTDTQYF
>NA|15|TRBJ2-3|NA|TRBV12-3/TRBV12-4
TGTGCCAGCAGCATTGACGGGAAAGGCACAGATACGCAGTATTTT
CASSIDGKGTDTQYF
>NA|15|TRBJ1-5|NA|TRBV7-3
TGTGCCAGGAAAGACAGAATCTATAGCAATCAGCCCCAGCATTTT
CARKDRIYSNQPQHF
>NA|14|TRBJ2-3|NA|TRBV12-3/TRBV12-4
TGTGCCAGCAGTTTAGGGGCCACCGCAGATACGCAGTATTTT
CASSLGATADTQYF
>NA|17|TRBJ1-5|NA|TRBV4-1
TGCGCCAGCAGCCAAGGAAGGGGGATACTTAGCAATCAGCCCCAGCATTTT
CASSQGRGILSNQPQHF
>NA|15|TRBJ1-4|NA|TRBV27
TGTGCCAGCATGACCCTCGCTGCAACTAATGAAAAACTGTTTTTT
CASMTLAATNEKLFF
>NA|15|TRBJ2-1|NA|TRBV20-1
TGCAGTGCTAGACCCGTCCAAACGAATTACAATGAGCAGTTCTTC
CSARPVQTNYNEQFF
>NA|16|TRBJ2-4|NA|TRBV12-3/TRBV12-4
TGTGCCAGCAGCCCTCGGGAGAACGTAGCCAAAAACATTCAGTACTTC
CASSPRENVAKNIQYF
>TRBD2|15|TRBJ2-1|NA|TRBV6-2/TRBV6-3
TGTGCCAGCAGTTACGGACTAGCGCTGTACAATGAGCAGTTCTTC
CASSYGLALYNEQFF
>NA|15|TRBJ1-1|few|TRBV24-1
TGTGCCACCAGTGATTCCACAGTAACCGACACTGAAGCTTTCTTT
CATSDSTVTDTEAFF
>NA|16|TRBJ2-2|NA|TRBV2
TGTGCCAGCAGTGACCCTCAGGGCGTTGGGACCGGGGAGCTGTTTTTT
CASSDPQGVGTGELFF
>NA|13|TRBJ1-1|NA|TRBV7-9
TGTGCCAGCAGCTTTATGCAGGGGACTGAAGCTTTCTTT
CASSFMQGTEAFF
>TRBD1|14|TRBJ2-1|NA|TRBV6-5
TGTGCCAGCAGGGGGACAGTTTCAAGAAATGAGCAGTTCTTC
CASRGTVSRNEQFF
>NA|13|TRBJ2-3|NA|TRBV11-2
TGTGCCAGCAGCTCCACATACAGAGATACGCAGTATTTT
CASSSTYRDTQYF
>NA|12|TRBJ2-1|NA|TRBV20-1
TGCAGTGCCCTGGGCCATTACAATGAGCAGTTCTTC
CSALGHYNEQFF
>TRBD1|16|TRBJ1-1|NA|TRBV19
TGTGCCAGTAGTCCCATAGGGGACAGGGCGAACACTGAAGCTTTCTTT
CASSPIGDRANTEAFF
>NA|16|TRBJ2-7|few|TRBV3-1
TGTGCCAGCAGCCAAGATCACAGCCGGATCGCCTACGAGCAGTACTTC
CASSQDHSRIAYEQYF
>NA|15|TRBJ2-1|NA|TRBV5-6
TGTGCCAGCAGCTACGGATCCGGGACCTACAATGAGCAGTTCTTC
CASSYGSGTYNEQFF
>TRBD2|16|TRBJ2-1|few|TRBV11-2
TGTGCCAGCAGCTCCCAGATAGCGGGGGGTAAGGATGAGCAGTTCTTC
CASSSQIAGGKDEQFF
>NA|13|TRBJ2-3|few|TRBV10-3
TGTGCCATCAGTGGGGACCACACAGATACGCAGTATTTT
CAISGDHTDTQYF
>NA|15|TRBJ2-3|NA|TRBV20-1
TGCAGTGCTAGAGGGATGGAGGGGGGCACAGATACGCAGTATTTT
CSARGMEGGTDTQYF
>NA|12|TRBJ2-1|NA|TRBV7-2
TGTGCCAGCAGGCCCGCTCGTAATGAGCAGTTCTTC
CASRPARNEQFF
>NA|13|TRBJ1-5|NA|TRBV20-1
TGCAGTGCTACGAGGGGCAGCAATCAGCCCCAGCATTTT
CSATRGSNQPQHF
>TRBD1|14|TRBJ2-7|few|TRBV5-1
TGCGCCAGCAGCCCACAGGGGACCACCTACGAGCAGTACTTC
CASSPQGTTYEQYF
>NA|14|TRBJ2-5|NA|TRBV5-1
TGCGCCAGCAGCCGAAGAGACAACCAAGAGACCCAGTACTTC
CASSRRDNQETQYF
>NA|13|TRBJ1-4|NA|TRBV10-3
TGTGCCATCAGTGAGACGGGAGGTGAAAAACTGTTTTTT
CAISETGGEKLFF
>NA|13|TRBJ1-1|once|TRBV7-9
TGTGCCAGCAGCCAACAGGGAATGGGTGAAGCTTTCTTT
CASSQQGMGEAFF
>NA|13|TRBJ1-2|NA|TRBV2
TGTGACTCTTCCTCGGAACTTAACTATGGCTACACCTTC
CDSSSELNYGYTF
>NA|15|TRBJ2-3|NA|TRBV7-2
TGTGCCAGCAGCCCGTGGGGGGGGCCTACAGATACGCAGTATTTT
CASSPWGGPTDTQYF
>TRBD2|16|TRBJ2-7|few|TRBV7-2
TGTGCCAGCAGCTTAGGAGGGCGGGGGACCTCCTACGAGCAGTACTTC
CASSLGGRGTSYEQYF
>NA|15|TRBJ1-5|NA|TRBV6-1
TGTGCCAGCAGTGATCGTCAGGTCTCCGGAAAGCCCCAGCATTTT
CASSDRQVSGKPQHF
>TRBD2|13|TRBJ2-3|NA|TRBV28
TGTGCCTCCCTGGGGGGGAGCACAGATACGCAGTATTTT
CASLGGSTDTQYF
>NA|17|TRBJ2-1|few|TRBV7-2
TGTGCCAGCAGCTTAGTTCGCGGGGGCCCTGGTTACAATGAGCAGTTCTTC
CASSLVRGGPGYNEQFF
>NA|15|TRBJ2-3|few|TRBV27
TGTGCCAGCAGTCCGCCGGGGCTTAGGACAGATACGCAGTATTTT
CASSPPGLRTDTQYF
>TRBD1|16|TRBJ2-5|NA|TRBV20-1
TGCAGGGTTGCAGGGGGCAAAGGAGACAGCAAAGAGACCCAGTACTTC
CRVAGGKGDSKETQYF
>TRBD2|20|TRBJ2-1|NA|TRBV5-5
TGTGCCAGCAGCTCCGGGGGGGGACTACCTCTGGCGGGTTCCTACAATGAGCAGTTCTTC
CASSSGGGLPLAGSYNEQFF
>TRBD1|15|TRBJ2-3|few|TRBV27
TGTGCCAGCAGTCGCTGGACAGGGCCAGGGGATACGCAGTATTTT
CASSRWTGPGDTQYF
>NA|10|TRBJ2-1|NA|TRBV6-1
TGTGCCACGGAGGTCCATGAGCAGTTCTTC
CATEVHEQFF